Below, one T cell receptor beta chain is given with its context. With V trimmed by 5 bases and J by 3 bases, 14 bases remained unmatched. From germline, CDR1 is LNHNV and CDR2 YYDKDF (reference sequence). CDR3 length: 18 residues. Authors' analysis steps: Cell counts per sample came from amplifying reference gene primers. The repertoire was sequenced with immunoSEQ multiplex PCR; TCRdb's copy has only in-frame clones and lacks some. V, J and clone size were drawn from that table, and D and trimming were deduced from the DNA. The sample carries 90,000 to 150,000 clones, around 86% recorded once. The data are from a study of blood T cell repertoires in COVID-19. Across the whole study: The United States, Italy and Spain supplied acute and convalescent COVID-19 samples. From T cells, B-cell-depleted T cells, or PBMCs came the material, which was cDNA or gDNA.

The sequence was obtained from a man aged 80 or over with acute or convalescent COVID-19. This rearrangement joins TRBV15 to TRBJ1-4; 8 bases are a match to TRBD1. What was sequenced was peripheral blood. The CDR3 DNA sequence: TGTGCCACCAGCCTAACTCCAGGGGGCAGTAATCCTAATGAAAAACTGTTTTTT. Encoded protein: CATSLTPGGSNPNEKLFF. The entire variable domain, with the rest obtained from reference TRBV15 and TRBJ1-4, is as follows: DAMVIQNPRYQVTQFGKPVTLSCSQTLNHNVMYWYQQKSSQAPKLLFHYYDKDFNNEADTPDNFQSRRPNTSFCFLDIRSPGLGDTAMYLCATSLTPGGSNPNEKLFFGSGTQLSVL.